The 18 T cell receptor beta chains in this list originate from one sample, sequenced in a study of shared clonotypes between healthy human individuals. This table comes from immunoSEQ multiplex PCR, and its TCRdb copy is limited to in-frame clones, with some not included. The table has about 710,000 clones, just under 75% seen once. Sequenced sample: memory CD4+ T cells sorted from blood. The subset here: CD45RA-negative fraction. These receptors were taken from a woman between 25 and 40 years old in good health.

The chain links TRBV7-6 to TRBJ1-1; D might be TRBD1 (5 bases). Trimming took off 5 bases at V and 4 bases at J, with 17 bases between the two ends. The CDR3 contains 15 residues. The germline V gene encodes CDR1 SGHVS and CDR2 FNYEAQ. This CDR3 is CASSSYDSGSTEAFF. CDR3 DNA: TGTGCCAGCAGCAGTTACGACAGCGGGTCCACTGAAGCTTTCTTT. The whole variable domain, filled in from reference TRBV7-6 and TRBJ1-1, reads GAGVSQSPRYKVTKRGQDVALRCDPISGHVSLYWYRQALGQGPEFLTYFNYEAQQDKSGLPNDRFSAERPEGSISTLTIQRTEQRDSAMYRCASSSYDSGSTEAFFGQGTRLTVV.

This chain uses TRBV7-6 with TRBJ2-3; TRBD2 agrees at 8 bases. V was pared by 1 base and J by 10 bases, with 16 bases of the junction left unmatched. The germline V gene encodes CDR1 SGHVS and CDR2 FNYEAQ. This CDR3 has 17 amino acids. The CDR3 spells CASSLGGYSGNSHSQYF. CDR3 DNA sequence: TGTGCCAGCAGCTTAGGGGGGTATAGCGGGAACAGTCACTCGCAGTATTTT.

This clone was counted only a few times. V and J are TRBV27 and TRBJ1-4; no reliable D call. CDR3 size: 16 residues. Trimming left V 4 bases short and J 0 bases short, with 12 bases between. Per the germline V gene, CDR1 is MNHEY and CDR2 is SMNVEV (reference sequence). This CDR3 is CASSSDLDATNEKLFF. The CDR3 bases are TGTGCCAGCAGTTCGGACCTAGATGCAACTAATGAAAAACTGTTTTTT.

Comments on this clone: This same CDR3 is encoded by further DNA sequences in the sample. The chain combines TRBV11-2 with TRBJ2-5; D gene uncertain. Per germline, CDR1 SGHAT and CDR2 FQNNGV. The CDR3 is 13 amino acids. The germline V and J ends were trimmed by 1 base and 2 bases, with 5 bases remaining between them. As DNA, the CDR3 is TGTGCCAGCAGCTTAGGTGCTCAAGAGACCCAGTACTTC. Translating gives CASSLGAQETQYF.

The chain combines TRBV5-4 with TRBJ1-5; D gene uncertain. The CDR3 covers 12 residues. The ends were cut back, 3 bases at V and 7 bases at J, with 8 bases in the middle. Germline V gene sequence: CDR1 SGHNT, CDR2 YYREEE (reference sequence). Here the CDR3 reads CASSSWGQPQHF. DNA for the CDR3: TGTGCCAGCAGCTCCTGGGGACAGCCCCAGCATTTT.

This chain joins TRBV5-4 and TRBJ2-1, with 15 nucleotides matching TRBD2. Germline V lookup: CDR1 SGHNT, CDR2 YYREEE (reference sequence). V lost 4 bases, J lost 1 base, and 3 bases stayed unmatched. The CDR3 runs 17 residues. CDR3 residues: CASSAGLAGGSYNEQFF. The CDR3 nucleotides read TGTGCCAGCAGCGCGGGACTAGCGGGAGGATCCTACAATGAGCAGTTCTTC.

The rearrangement uses TRBV30 and TRBJ1-6, with TRBD1 as a possible D gene (6 bases). CDR1 and CDR2 from the germline V gene are GTSNPN and SVGIG (reference sequence). The ends were cut back, 5 bases at V and 9 bases at J, with 17 bases in the middle. The length of the CDR3 is 14 residues. The CDR3 loop is CAWGGHPRSSPLHF. The CDR3 DNA reads as TGTGCCTGGGGGGGACATCCTCGGAGTTCACCCCTCCACTTT.

The gene calls are TRBV4-1 and TRBJ2-7; 15 bases are shared with TRBD2. The CDR3 has 16 amino acids. The germline gives CDR1 MGHRA, CDR2 YSYEKL. Trimming cost V 5 bases and J 7 bases; bases outside gene matches: 9. The CDR3 loop reads CASSAGTSGRIREQYF. CDR3 DNA: TGCGCCAGCAGCGCCGGGACTAGCGGGAGGATTCGAGAGCAGTACTTC.

This chain links TRBV5-4 with TRBJ2-1, with 7 bases lining up with TRBD2. The germline gives CDR1 SGHNT, CDR2 YYREEE (reference sequence). V lost 3 bases, J lost 8 bases, and 11 bases stayed unmatched. The CDR3 runs to 15 residues. CDR3 bases: TGTGCCAGCAGCTGGCAAGCGGGAAGGAAGGATGAGCAGTTCTTC. Its translation is CASSWQAGRKDEQFF.

The chain couples TRBV5-5 to TRBJ2-7; D is uncertain. V lost 4 bases to trimming and J lost 3 bases, with 11 bases between them. This CDR3 region has 13 residues. Germline V gene data show CDR1 as SGHKS and CDR2 as YYEKEE (reference sequence). CDR3 in DNA: TGTGCCAGCAGCCCAACGACGGGCTACGAGCAGTACTTC. Translating gives CASSPTTGYEQYF.

The V and J genes are TRBV27 and TRBJ2-7, with D possibly TRBD2 on 5 matching bases. Germline V gene lookup returns CDR1 MNHEY and CDR2 SMNVEV (reference sequence). The CDR3 is made up of 15 amino acids. V was shortened by 4 bases and J by 0 bases, with 13 bases between the two germline ends. The CDR3: CASSSGRGFSYEQYF. CDR3 in DNA: TGTGCCAGCAGTTCCGGACGGGGATTCTCCTACGAGCAGTACTTC.

In DNA, the CDR3 is TGCAGTGCTGGAAGGGGCAGCACGCAGTATTTT. As protein: CSAGRGSTQYF. The genes are TRBV20-1 and TRBJ2-3, with D perhaps TRBD1 (5 bases). Germline assignment: CDR1 DFQATT and CDR2 SNEGSKA (reference sequence). Trimming took 5 bases from V and 9 from J, leaving 12 bases between them. The CDR3 extends over 11 amino acids.

The gene calls are TRBV6-1 and TRBJ2-1, with D unresolved. The V and J ends lost 8 bases and 6 bases respectively, with 17 bases between them. The CDR3 has 14 residues. Per the germline V gene, CDR1 is MNHNS and CDR2 is SASEGT. The CDR3 DNA reads TGTGCCAGCGTCTGGGCGGTGGAGAGCAATGAGCAGTTCTTC. It translates to CASVWAVESNEQFF.

The chain joins TRBV4-1 to TRBJ2-1; perhaps TRBD1 as D (5 bases). With 4 bases removed from V and 3 bases from J, the gap between germline ends came to 10 bases. This CDR3 spans 14 amino acids. Germline V gene sequence: CDR1 MGHRA, CDR2 YSYEKL. The CDR3: CASSPQEYYNEQFF. CDR3 coding DNA: TGCGCCAGCAGCCCACAGGAGTACTACAATGAGCAGTTCTTC.

The V gene is TRBV5-4, the J gene TRBJ2-3; the match to TRBD2 covers 7 bases. V lost 5 bases to trimming and J lost 6 bases; unmatched junction nucleotides: 6. Germline values: CDR1 SGHNT, CDR2 YYREEE (reference sequence). This CDR3 spans 13 amino acids. For the CDR3, the DNA is TGTGCCAGCAGGCGCAGCGGGGCTGATACGCAGTATTTT. Translation: CASRRSGADTQYF.

In this sample, this clone turned up once. V and J are TRBV29-1 and TRBJ1-1, with a weak D call TRBD1 (5 bases). The germline CDR1 and CDR2 sequences are SQVTM and ANQGSEA. Trimming took off 2 bases at V and 5 bases at J, with 15 bases between the two ends. The length of the CDR3 is 14 residues. CDR3 coding DNA: TGCAGCGTTGAAACCGTACTCGAGGGGACTGAAGCTTTCTTT. It translates to CSVETVLEGTEAFF. Filled out from reference TRBV29-1 and TRBJ1-1, the complete variable domain reads SAVISQKPSRDICQRGTSLTIQCQVDSQVTMMFWYRQQPGQSLTLIATANQGSEATYESGFVIDKFPISRPNLTFSTLTVSNMSPEDSSIYLCSVETVLEGTEAFFGQGTRLTVV.

V and J are TRBV19 and TRBJ2-3; unclear D gene. Trimming removed 4 bases from V and 3 bases from J, with 8 bases in between. Germline CDR1 LNHDA, CDR2 SQIVND (reference sequence). CDR3 length: 13 residues. The CDR3 DNA reads as TGTGCCAGTAGTACCCCAGCAACAGATACGCAGTATTTT. It translates to CASSTPATDTQYF. Complete variable domain (other parts from reference TRBV19 and TRBJ2-3): DGGITQSPKYLFRKEGQNVTLSCEQNLNHDAMYWYRQDPGQGLRLIYYSQIVNDFQKGDIAEGYSVSREKKESFPLTVTSAQKNPTAFYLCASSTPATDTQYFGPGTRLTVL.

This chain links TRBV25-1 with TRBJ1-4; D is possibly TRBD1 (5 bases). The CDR3 contains 15 residues. Germline CDR1 MGHDK, CDR2 SYGVNS. Deletions cut 6 bases from V and 8 bases from J, with 19 bases between. This CDR3 reads CASSWGGTGGEKLFF. The CDR3 bases are TGTGCCAGCAGCTGGGGGGGGACCGGAGGAGAAAAACTGTTTTTT.